Described below is a single T cell receptor (beta chain) sequence and its context. The antigen is unknown. The record originates from a study of identical twins. Study conclusions and caveats: Out-of-frame sharing of TCR alpha in monozygotic twins was underestimated by models. Shared out-of-frame alpha sequences (those common to twins) showed excess low generation probability.

Unique molecular identifiers were present on the cDNA, and a universal primer site came from template switching. TCRdb used MiXCR to reprocess the 5' RACE reads, holding one entry per CDR3 protein. The table shows 1.5 million to 2 million distinct CDR3 sequences, with 25% to 35% occurring only once. Trimming removed 3 bases from V and 9 bases from J, with 12 bases in between. Germline lookup yields CDR1 DFQATT and CDR2 SNEGSKA (reference sequence). The CDR3 has 12 amino acids. The sample taken for sequencing was cord blood. This clonotype was sampled from a newborn girl in good health. This chain uses TRBV20-1 with TRBJ2-1; D possibly corresponds to TRBD2 (5 bases). In nucleotides, the CDR3 is TGCAGTGCTAGCCCCGGACTCGGTGAGCAGTTCTTC. Residues: CSASPGLGEQFF.